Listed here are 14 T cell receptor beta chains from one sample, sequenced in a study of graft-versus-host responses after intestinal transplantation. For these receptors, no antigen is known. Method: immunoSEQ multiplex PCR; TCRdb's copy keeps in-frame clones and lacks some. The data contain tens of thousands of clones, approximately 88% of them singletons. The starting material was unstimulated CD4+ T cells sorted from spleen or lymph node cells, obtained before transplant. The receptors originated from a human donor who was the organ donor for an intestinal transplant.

CDR3 loop: CASSIQQNTEAFF. The CDR3 DNA sequence: TGTGCCAGTAGTATACAACAGAACACTGAAGCTTTCTTT. The V call is TRBV19, the J call TRBJ1-1; the D is unclear. The CDR3 is 13 amino acids. Germline V gives CDR1 LNHDA, CDR2 SQIVND (reference sequence). V lost 2 bases to trimming and J lost 1 base, with 5 bases between them.

For the CDR3, the DNA is TGTGCCAGCAGCTTATCCCCAGACAGGGGGCATGGCTACACCTTC. This translates into CASSLSPDRGHGYTF. This sequence joins TRBV7-8 and TRBJ1-2, with TRBD1 matching 10 bases. Trimming took 2 bases from V and 6 from J; bases not matched to a gene: 6. The CDR3 consists of 15 residues. From germline, CDR1 is SGHVS and CDR2 FQNEAQ.

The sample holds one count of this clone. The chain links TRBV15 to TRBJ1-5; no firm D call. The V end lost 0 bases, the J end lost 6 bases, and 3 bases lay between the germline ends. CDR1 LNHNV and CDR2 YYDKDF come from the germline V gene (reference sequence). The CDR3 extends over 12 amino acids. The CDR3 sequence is CATSRDGQPQHF. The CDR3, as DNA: TGTGCCACCAGCAGAGATGGTCAGCCCCAGCATTTT. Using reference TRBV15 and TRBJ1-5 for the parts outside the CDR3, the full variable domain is DAMVIQNPRYQVTQFGKPVTLSCSQTLNHNVMYWYQQKSSQAPKLLFHYYDKDFNNEADTPDNFQSRRPNTSFCFLDIRSPGLGDTAMYLCATSRDGQPQHFGDGTRLSIL.

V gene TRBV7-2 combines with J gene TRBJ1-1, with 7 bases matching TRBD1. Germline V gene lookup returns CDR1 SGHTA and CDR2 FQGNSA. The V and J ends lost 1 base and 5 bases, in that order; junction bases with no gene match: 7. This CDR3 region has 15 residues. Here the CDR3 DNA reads TGTGCCAGCAGCTTAGAGGGGGCAAGAGGGACTGAAGCTTTCTTT. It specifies CASSLEGARGTEAFF.

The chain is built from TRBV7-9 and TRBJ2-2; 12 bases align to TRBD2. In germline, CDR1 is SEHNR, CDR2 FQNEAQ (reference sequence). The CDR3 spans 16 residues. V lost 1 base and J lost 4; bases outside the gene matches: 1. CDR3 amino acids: CASSLGLAGVTGELFF. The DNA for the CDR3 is TGTGCCAGCAGCTTAGGACTAGCGGGAGTCACCGGGGAGCTGTTTTTT.

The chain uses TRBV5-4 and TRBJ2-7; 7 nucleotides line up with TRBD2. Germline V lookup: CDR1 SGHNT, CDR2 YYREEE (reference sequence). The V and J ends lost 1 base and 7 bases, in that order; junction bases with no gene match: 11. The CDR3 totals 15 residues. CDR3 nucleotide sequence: TGTGCCAGCAGCTTGTTTGGACTAGACCCGCGGGAGCAGTACTTC. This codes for CASSLFGLDPREQYF.

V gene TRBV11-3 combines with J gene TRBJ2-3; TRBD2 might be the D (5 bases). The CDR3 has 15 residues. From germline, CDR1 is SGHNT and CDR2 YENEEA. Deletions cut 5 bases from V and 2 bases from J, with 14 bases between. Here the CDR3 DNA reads TGTGCCAGCAGCGTAAGCGGCTTTTTCACAGATACGCAGTATTTT. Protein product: CASSVSGFFTDTQYF.

CDR3 loop: CASNGGQYTGELFF. For the CDR3, the DNA is TGTGCCAGCAACGGGGGGCAGTACACCGGGGAGCTGTTTTTT. The chain links TRBV7-2 to TRBJ2-2, with D tentatively TRBD2 (7 bases). CDR1 SGHTA and CDR2 FQGNSA come from the germline V gene. CDR3 length: 14 residues. V dropped 7 bases and J dropped 3 bases, with 12 bases sitting between them.

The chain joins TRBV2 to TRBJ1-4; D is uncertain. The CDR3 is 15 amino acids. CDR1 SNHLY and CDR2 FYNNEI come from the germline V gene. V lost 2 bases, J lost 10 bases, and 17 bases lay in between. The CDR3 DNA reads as TGTGCCAGCAGTGAATTAGAGGGTGTGGAGGGAAAACTGTTTTTT. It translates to CASSELEGVEGKLFF.

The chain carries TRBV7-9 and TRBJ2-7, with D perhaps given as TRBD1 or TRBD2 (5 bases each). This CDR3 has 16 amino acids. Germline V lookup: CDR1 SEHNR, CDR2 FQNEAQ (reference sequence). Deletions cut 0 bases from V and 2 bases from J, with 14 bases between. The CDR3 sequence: CASSLAPGPVTYEQYF. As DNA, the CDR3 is TGTGCCAGCAGCTTAGCACCGGGACCCGTTACCTACGAGCAGTACTTC.

The CDR3 protein is CASSSSTNEKLFF. The CDR3 coding sequence is TGTGCCAGCAGCTCGTCAACTAATGAAAAACTGTTTTTT. This sequence joins TRBV7-7 and TRBJ1-4; D is uncertain. The CDR3 sequence is 13 residues long. Trimming took 4 bases from V and 0 from J, leaving 3 bases between them. Germline-derived CDR1 and CDR2 are SSHAT and FNYEAQ (reference sequence).

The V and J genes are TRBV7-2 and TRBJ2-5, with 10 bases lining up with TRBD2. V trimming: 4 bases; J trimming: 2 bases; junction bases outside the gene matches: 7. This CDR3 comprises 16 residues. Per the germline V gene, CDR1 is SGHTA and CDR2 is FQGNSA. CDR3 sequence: CASSSLAGALQETQYF. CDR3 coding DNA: TGTGCCAGCAGCTCTCTAGCGGGGGCGCTGCAAGAGACCCAGTACTTC.

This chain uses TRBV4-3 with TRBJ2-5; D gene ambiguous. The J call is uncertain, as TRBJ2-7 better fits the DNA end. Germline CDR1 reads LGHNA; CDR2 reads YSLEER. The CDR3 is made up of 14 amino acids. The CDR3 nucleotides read TGCGCCAGCAGCCAAGATTGGAGCTCCTACGAGCAGTACTTC. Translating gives CASSQDWSSYEQYF.

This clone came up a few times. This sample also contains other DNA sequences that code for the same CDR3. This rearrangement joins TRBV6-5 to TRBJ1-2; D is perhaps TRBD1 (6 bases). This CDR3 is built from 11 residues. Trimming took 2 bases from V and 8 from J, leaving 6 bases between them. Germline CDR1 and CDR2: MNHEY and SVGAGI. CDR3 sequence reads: CASSYRGGYTF. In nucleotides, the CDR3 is TGTGCCAGCAGTTACAGGGGGGGCTACACCTTC.